The entry that follows covers one T cell receptor (beta chain) sequence. Generated by immunoSEQ multiplex PCR, the TCRdb table keeps only in-frame clones and is missing some. Here the sample spans approximately 210,000 clones, approximately 80% being singletons. This sample was taken from a study of blood T cell repertoires in COVID-19. Clinical histories supplied by participants themselves formed the basis of cohort assignment. V trimming: 4 bases; J trimming: 4 bases; junction bases outside the gene matches: 8. CDR3 size: 16 residues. Germline V gives CDR1 WSHSY, CDR2 SAAADI. The chain is built from TRBV10-2 and TRBJ1-5; the match to TRBD1 covers 9 bases. The receptor comes from a young man with acute COVID-19. The sequencing input was PBMCs or T cells enriched from blood (not recorded which). CDR3 nucleotide sequence: TGCGCCAGCAGTGGCTCGGACAGGGGTAAGAATCAGCCCCAGCATTTT. It yields the protein CASSGSDRGKNQPQHF.